This T cell receptor beta chain was identified in a study of control samples from healthy donors and cancer patients. Clones were read by immunoSEQ multiplex PCR, and TCRdb kept only the in-frame ones, dropping some. The sample consists of approximately 150,000 clones, 91% of them appearing once. This CDR3 is 14 amino acids long. Germline lookup yields CDR1 ENHRY and CDR2 SYGVKD. V dropped 1 base and J dropped 4; count of bases not matched to a gene: 3. V usage is TRBV10-3 and J usage is TRBJ1-2; 7 positions match TRBD1. This TCR derives from a woman in her forties in good health. The sequencing sample was made of blood. The CDR3 DNA follows: TGTGCCATCAGTGAGTTACAGGGGAGCTATGGCTACACCTTC. Translating gives CAISELQGSYGYTF.